The rows below give T cell receptor beta chains drawn from one sample of a study of PD-L1 blockade in urothelial cancer. TCRdb's copy holds only in-frame clones and misses some; the assay was immunoSEQ multiplex PCR. The table shows about 87,000 clones, with roughly 90% occurring only once. The material was PBMCs, obtained around atezolizumab (anti-PD-L1) treatment. These TCRs come from a woman at least 80 years old with urothelial cancer. Each CDR3 is given with its conserved first and last residue. Fields, in order: CDR3 length, V gene, clone size, CDR3 protein. Only some rows state a clone size, as once, few, many or a class for expanded clones.

19 TRBV28 . CASSLTGGQAGGPGYEQYF
15 TRBV28 . CASSSHGQGGNTIYF
14 TRBV7-2 . CASSLDRGRYEQYF
15 TRBV1 . CTSSHSASGTHEQFF
19 TRBV12-1 . CASSLWALGAPATNEKLFF
15 TRBV6-1 . CASSGDRVGTDTQYF
14 TRBV5-1 . CASSLERNTGELFF
17 TRBV10-2 . CASISRSAGGIRGEQYF
13 TRBV2 . CASIGQGSSEQFF
15 TRBV28 . CASSGVRGSSYEQYF
16 TRBV19 . CASRDSSGSRGEKLFF
12 TRBV27 . CASLRGPQPQHF
14 TRBV12-5 . CASGQGDIADTQYF
14 TRBV28 once CASSFLGPSDGYTF
17 TRBV27 . CASSLFGQNSGANVLTF
17 TRBV4-2 . CASSQVRASSSYNEQFF
13 TRBV7-9 . CASSKGLAYEQYF
14 TRBV18 . CASSLDRGDTEAFF
17 TRBV4-2 . CASSQDFRTSGRDEQFF
11 TRBV27 . CAVEVGTEAFF
18 TRBV10-3 once CAIRKGGTIKSSYNEQFF
13 TRBV29-1 . CSPPRQTSYEQYF
12 TRBV5-3 . CADQEEIEKLFF
14 TRBV18 . CASSPPMREKTQYF
16 TRBV7-9 . CASSLELDYQYNEQFF
14 TRBV2 . CASSGGILYNEQFF
15 TRBV19 . CASSIPSGVTAEAFF
13 TRBV5-1 . CASSPAGDQPQHF
14 TRBV5-4 once CASSLGSSRDRGLF
14 TRBV6-1 . CASRMTGTNQPQHF
14 TRBV4-1 . CASSSTGQGSEAFF
15 TRBV7-9 . CASSLATGNTGELFF
15 TRBV19 . CASSISGSGSQPQHF
15 TRBV11-2 . CASSPSGITNEKLFF
13 TRBV29-1 . CSVVRGSQETQYF
12 TRBV28 . CASSQGSQPQHF
14 TRBV6-1 . CASSTGTGTYEQYF
15 TRBV28 . CASRVTGEFYNEQFF
14 TRBV2 . CASSETQLGYGYTF
12 TRBV6-8 . CASSHRLLGYTF
15 TRBV7-2 . CASSLQAGDPDTQYF
13 TRBV30 . CAFQPARNTEAFF
12 TRBV7-2 . CASSPYTDTQYF
15 TRBV25-1 once CASSEWGGNRYEQYF
14 TRBV6-5 . CASSITGGPGELFF
18 TRBV29-1 . CSAGTLAGAEWWTDTQYF
12 TRBV18 . CASSPTEGEQFF
14 TRBV7-2 once CASSLGVGRETQYF
17 TRBV9 . CASSPPRRTGEGDTQYF
15 TRBV7-8 once CASSLGDRGQSPLHF
15 TRBV7-2 . CASSHTGGTGNTIYF
14 TRBV5-4 . CASSLPGVGSGYTF
14 TRBV7-3 . CASSVGGGTYEQYF
17 TRBV5-1 . CASSSSTTSGRKDIQYF
18 TRBV18 . CASSPPRRVTTYTGELFF